This TCR beta chain was obtained from a study of CD8+CD57+ T cells in acquired aplastic anemia. Study-wide context: Mean yield of DNA from sorted CD4+ and CD8+ cells was approximately 3 ug.

TCR beta VDJ and CDR3 were profiled, and genomic DNA was the template. MiXCR, run by TCRdb on the reads, gives a single entry per CDR3 protein. The table lists over 150,000 distinct CDR3 sequences, around half of them singletons. Individuals selected for sequencing had exhibited CD8+CD57+ cell expansion on flow cytometry. Severe acquired aplastic anemia was present in all patients. Blood samples were obtained from patients who had received no prior therapy. Overall study findings and caveats: Patients and controls shared 25 to 30 CD8+ CDR3 sequences, which appeared highly expressed in patients and within their immunodominant clones.

The CDR3 spans 14 residues. Germline-derived CDR1 and CDR2 are SQVTM and ANQGSEA. V shed 3 bases and J 4 bases; nucleotides not matched to a gene: 2. Many counts were recorded for this clonotype. Its antigen is unknown. The specimen was sorted CD4+, CD8+, or CD8+CD57+ T cells (not recorded which) from PBMCs. The chain carries TRBV29-1 and TRBJ2-1; 11 nucleotides agree with TRBD2. This receptor was identified in a human donor with aplastic anemia. The CDR3 DNA follows: TGCAGCGTTGAGCGGACTAGCGGGTACAATGAGCAGTTCTTC. This codes for CSVERTSGYNEQFF.